The 17 T cell receptor beta chains below come from one sample, sequenced in a study of T cells in pancreatic ductal adenocarcinoma. The repertoire was sequenced with immunoSEQ multiplex PCR; TCRdb's copy has only in-frame clones and lacks some. The sample shows 97,000 or so clones, nearly 95% of them seen only once. Surgery without prior neoadjuvant therapy was the treatment of the selected pancreatic ductal adenocarcinoma patients. Sequencing input: PBMCs. The receptors shown here come from a human donor with pancreatic ductal adenocarcinoma.

V usage is TRBV27 and J usage is TRBJ2-5, with 9 bases fitting TRBD2. This CDR3 has 15 residues. Trimming cost V 2 bases and J 5 bases; bases outside gene matches: 6. Germline values: CDR1 MNHEY, CDR2 SMNVEV (reference sequence). The CDR3 protein is CASSLQAGGGETQYF. The CDR3 bases are TGTGCCAGCAGTTTACAAGCGGGAGGAGGGGAGACCCAGTACTTC.

The chain links TRBV6-5 to TRBJ2-5, with D perhaps matching TRBD2 (6 bases). V was pared by 3 bases and J by 5 bases, with 16 bases between. The V gene's germline CDR1 is MNHEY and CDR2 SVGAGI. There are 15 residues in the CDR3. The CDR3 reads CASSYSGRVGETQYF. The CDR3 nucleotides read TGTGCCAGCAGTTATAGCGGCAGGGTGGGGGAGACCCAGTACTTC.

J is TRBJ2-3 and V is TRBV5-4; the match to TRBD2 covers 8 bases. CDR1 and CDR2 from the germline V gene are SGHNT and YYREEE (reference sequence). There are 15 residues in the CDR3. The trim removed 4 bases at V and 3 bases at J, leaving 7 bases unmatched. The CDR3 loop is CASSTREGGTDTQYF. The CDR3 bases are TGTGCCAGCAGCACCCGGGAGGGGGGAACAGATACGCAGTATTTT. Together with reference TRBV5-4 and TRBJ2-3, the CDR3 gives the full variable domain: ETGVTQSPTHLIKTRGQQVTLRCSSQSGHNTVSWYQQALGQGPQFIFQYYREEENGRGNFPPRFSGLQFPNYSSELNVNALELDDSALYLCASSTREGGTDTQYFGPGTRLTVL.

This chain joins TRBV10-3 and TRBJ2-3; tentative D call: TRBD1 (6 bases). CDR3 length equals 16 residues. V was trimmed by 1 base and J by 3 bases, leaving 14 bases between them. Germline assignment: CDR1 ENHRY and CDR2 SYGVKD. The CDR3 coding sequence is TGTGCCATCAGTGAGTTCACAGGGTCGGTGACAGATACGCAGTATTTT. Its protein is CAISEFTGSVTDTQYF.

The chain combines TRBV7-9 with TRBJ2-5, with D possibly TRBD2 on 5 matching bases. V was clipped by 6 bases and J by 5 bases, with 19 bases between them. Germline V gives CDR1 SEHNR, CDR2 FQNEAQ (reference sequence). The CDR3 sequence is 15 residues long. This CDR3 is CASSSPLRGVETQYF. In nucleotides, the CDR3 is TGTGCCAGCAGTTCTCCCCTTCGGGGTGTGGAGACCCAGTACTTC.

The J gene is TRBJ2-5, the V gene TRBV18; TRBD2 might be the D (6 bases). The length of the CDR3 is 12 residues. Trimming removed 5 bases from V and 6 bases from J, with 10 bases in between. In germline, CDR1 is KGHSH, CDR2 LQKENI. DNA for the CDR3: TGTGCCAGCTCAAAGGGAGGCAAGACCCAGTACTTC. Translation gives CASSKGGKTQYF. Variable domain in full (rest from reference TRBV18 and TRBJ2-5): NAGVMQNPRHLVRRRGQEARLRCSPMKGHSHVYWYRQLPEEGLKFMVYLQKENIIDESGMPKERFSAEFPKEGPSILRIQQVVRGDSAAYFCASSKGGKTQYFGPGTRLLVL.

The chain combines TRBV6-1 with TRBJ1-1; no clear D. V shed 6 bases and J shed 5 bases, with 16 bases lying between them. Germline V CDR1 and CDR2: MNHNS, SASEGT. The CDR3 sequence is 14 residues long. The CDR3 DNA is TGTGCCAGCAGGCGGGGAGGTGGGGAAACTGAAGCTTTCTTT. Its translation: CASRRGGGETEAFF.

This chain links TRBV5-5 with TRBJ1-1; D gene ambiguous. Trimming pared 7 bases from V and 2 bases from J, leaving 3 bases between. The CDR3 is 10 amino acids. CDR1 and CDR2 (germline): SGHKS, YYEKEE (reference sequence). CDR3 in amino acids: CASGNTEAFF. DNA for the CDR3: TGTGCCAGCGGCAACACTGAAGCTTTCTTT.

The V call is TRBV6-1, the J call TRBJ1-2, with D possibly matching TRBD1 (6 bases). This CDR3 has 15 residues. Germline V gives CDR1 MNHNS, CDR2 SASEGT. The V gene lost 6 bases and the J gene lost 5 bases, with 19 bases spanning the gap. CDR3 nucleotides: TGTGCCAGCAGCCGCGATCCCACAGGGCCTTATGGCTACACCTTC. This sequence encodes CASSRDPTGPYGYTF.

V is TRBV7-2 and J is TRBJ1-2; TRBD1 matches 7 bases. The J segment lost 4 bases and the V segment lost 5 bases, leaving 4 bases of the junction unmatched. This CDR3 is 13 amino acids long. CDR1 SGHTA and CDR2 FQGNSA come from the germline V gene. CDR3 sequence reads: CASSRQGLYGYTF. The CDR3 nucleotides read TGTGCCAGCAGCAGACAGGGTCTCTATGGCTACACCTTC.

CDR3 amino acids: CASSWPYEQYF. The DNA of the CDR3 is TGTGCCAGCAGCTGGCCTTACGAGCAGTACTTC. V and J are TRBV5-6 and TRBJ2-7; no reliable D call. Germline V lookup: CDR1 SGHDT, CDR2 YYEEEE. The CDR3 contains 11 residues. V lost 3 bases, J lost 4 bases, and 5 bases lay in between. Full variable domain (outside the CDR3, taken from reference TRBV5-6 and TRBJ2-7): DAGVTQSPTHLIKTRGQQVTLRCSPKSGHDTVSWYQQALGQGPQFIFQYYEEEERQRGNFPDRFSGHQFPNYSSELNVNALLLGDSALYLCASSWPYEQYFGPGTRLTVT.

The chain has TRBV4-2 and TRBJ2-2; 7 bases fit TRBD2. Trimming cost V 0 bases and J 9 bases; bases outside gene matches: 10. This CDR3 is 16 amino acids long. Germline V gives CDR1 LGHNA, CDR2 YNFKEQ. CDR3 amino acids: CASSQDQSGNIWELFF. In DNA, the CDR3 is TGTGCCAGCAGCCAAGATCAAAGCGGGAACATTTGGGAGCTGTTTTTT.

This clone was picked up one time. The J gene is TRBJ2-3, the V gene TRBV7-3; 9 nucleotides align to TRBD2. Trimming took 4 bases from V and 3 from J; bases not matched to a gene: 5. CDR1 and CDR2 from the germline V gene are SGHTA and FQGTGA. The CDR3 is 15 residues long. The CDR3 sequence is CASSWVAGATDTQYF. CDR3 nucleotide sequence: TGTGCCAGCAGCTGGGTAGCGGGAGCAACAGATACGCAGTATTTT.

This chain joins TRBV2 and TRBJ1-5, with 10 nucleotides matching TRBD1. V gave up 5 bases and J gave up 5 bases; unmatched junction bases: 6. In germline, CDR1 is SNHLY, CDR2 FYNNEI. The CDR3 is 15 amino acids. CDR3 DNA: TGTGCCAGCAGTACGGACAGGGGGGTGGATCAGCCCCAGCATTTT. This codes for CASSTDRGVDQPQHF. The whole variable domain, remainder taken from reference TRBV2 and TRBJ1-5, is EPEVTQTPSHQVTQMGQEVILRCVPISNHLYFYWYRQILGQKVEFLVSFYNNEISEKSEIFDDQFSVERPDGSNFTLKIRSTKLEDSAMYFCASSTDRGVDQPQHFGDGTRLSIL.

The CDR3 sequence is CASSVSPTGVMNTEAFF. DNA of the CDR3: TGCGCCAGCAGCGTAAGCCCGACAGGGGTTATGAACACTGAAGCTTTCTTT. The chain links TRBV5-1 to TRBJ1-1; 8 positions match TRBD1. The trim removed 4 bases at V and 0 bases at J, leaving 11 bases unmatched. The CDR3 contains 17 residues. Germline V gene lookup returns CDR1 SGHRS and CDR2 YFSETQ.

The rearrangement joins TRBV6-5 to TRBJ2-2, with TRBD2 matching over 14 bases. Trimming took 6 bases from V and 6 from J; bases not matched to a gene: 3. The CDR3 is 15 amino acids. Germline CDR1 is MNHEY and CDR2 is SVGAGI. CDR3 protein: CASSLGLAGAGELFF. CDR3 bases: TGTGCCAGCAGCTTGGGACTAGCGGGAGCCGGGGAGCTGTTTTTT.

The V gene is TRBV10-1, the J gene TRBJ2-5; D is perhaps TRBD1 (6 bases). Trimming left V 2 bases short and J 5 bases short, with 15 bases between. From germline, CDR1 is WNHNN and CDR2 SYGVQD (reference sequence). The CDR3 has 15 amino acids. The DNA of the CDR3 is TGCGCCAGCAGTGAGAACCCAGGGGCGCGGGAGACCCAGTACTTC. Amino acids: CASSENPGARETQYF.